A selection of T cell receptor beta chains follows, all from one sample in a study of cytomegalovirus exposure and HLA in healthy donors. TCRdb keeps only in-frame clones here, not all; method: immunoSEQ multiplex PCR. The data hold 60,000 to 90,000 clones, with roughly 67% observed a single time. The sequenced sample was PBMCs. These receptors were obtained from a man in his forties in good health and CMV-seropositive. CDR3s include the opening cysteine and the closing phenylalanine or tryptophan. Each record gives: J gene, D gene, V gene, clone size, CDR3 DNA, CDR3 protein. D genes are given only for firm matches. Where a row states a size, it is once, few, many or the class of an expanded clone; other rows omit it.

>TRBJ2-1|TRBD1|TRBV2|.
TGTGCCAGCAGTGAAGCGAGGGGGCGGGTGGGTGAGCAGTTCTTC
CASSEARGRVGEQFF
>TRBJ1-1|TRBD1|TRBV18|.
TGTGCCAGCTCACGTGGACAGGGGGCAAGTAACACTGAAGCTTTCTTT
CASSRGQGASNTEAFF
>TRBJ2-3|.|TRBV2|.
TGTGCCAGCAGAAGAACAGGTCTCATGTCCACAGATACGCAGTATTTT
CASRRTGLMSTDTQYF
>TRBJ1-2|.|TRBV19|.
TGTGCCAGTAGTATCCCGGGAGGGGGCTATGGCTACACCTTC
CASSIPGGGYGYTF
>TRBJ1-1|TRBD1|TRBV5-6|.
TGTGCCAGCAGCTCAGGCCCCAGGGGGAGGAAAGCTTTCTTT
CASSSGPRGRKAFF
>TRBJ2-3|.|TRBV5-1|.
TGCGCCAGCAGCTTAGGGGGGGCCATAGATACGCAGTATTTT
CASSLGGAIDTQYF
>TRBJ2-7|TRBD1|TRBV19|.
TGTGCCAGTAGTATCGGGGACAGACGCTACGAGCAGTACTTC
CASSIGDRRYEQYF
>TRBJ1-1|TRBD1|TRBV10-3|.
TGTGCCATCAGTCGACAGGGGGCGAACACTGAAGCTTTCTTT
CAISRQGANTEAFF
>TRBJ1-1|TRBD1|TRBV6-6|.
TGTGCCAGCAGTCTTGATCAGGGGGCCGGCACTGAAGCTTTCTTT
CASSLDQGAGTEAFF
>TRBJ1-1|.|TRBV9|.
TGTGCCAGCAGCGTTGGGGCCGAACGATTTACTGAAGCTTTCTTT
CASSVGAERFTEAFF
>TRBJ2-5|.|TRBV6-5|.
TGTGCCAGCAGTTACTCGGGAGACGGCGACACCCAGTACTTC
CASSYSGDGDTQYF
>TRBJ1-5|.|TRBV6-6|.
TGTGCCAGCAGTTCCGACAGTGACAATCAGCCCCAGCATTTT
CASSSDSDNQPQHF
>TRBJ1-4|.|TRBV18|.
TGTGCCAGCTCGCCCACCCGGTCTGTTGAAAAACTGTTTTTT
CASSPTRSVEKLFF
>TRBJ2-7|.|TRBV15|.
TGTGCCACCAGCAGATATATAATGACATCATACAACTACGAGCAGTACTTC
CATSRYIMTSYNYEQYF
>TRBJ1-2|.|TRBV5-1|.
TGCGCCAGCAGCTTGGGGCCTGGCTACACCTTC
CASSLGPGYTF
>TRBJ2-3|TRBD1|TRBV2|.
TGTGCCAGCAGTAAGGATGGGACAGGGGGAGGTGGCACAGATACGCAGTATTTT
CASSKDGTGGGGTDTQYF
>TRBJ2-1|TRBD2|TRBV27|.
TGTGCCAGCAGTACCCCCCCCGGAGCGGGAATCCACAATGAGCAGTTCTTC
CASSTPPGAGIHNEQFF
>TRBJ2-2|.|TRBV19|.
TGTGCCAGTAGTTGGCGGACGGGAAACACCGGGGAGCTGTTTTTT
CASSWRTGNTGELFF
>TRBJ2-1|TRBD2|TRBV5-6|few
TGTGCCAGCAGCGCGACTAGCGGGAGCTACAATGAGCAGTTCTTC
CASSATSGSYNEQFF
>TRBJ1-4|.|TRBV7-8|.
TGTGCCAGCAGCCCCCAGGGCAGAAATGAAAAACTGTTTTTT
CASSPQGRNEKLFF
>TRBJ2-2|.|TRBV5-1|.
TGCGCCGCCAGGTGGGACACCGGGGAGCTGTTTTTT
CAARWDTGELFF
>TRBJ1-4|.|TRBV28|few
TGTGCCAGCAGTTTAGGCAGGGCCGGTGAAAAACTGTTTTTT
CASSLGRAGEKLFF
>TRBJ1-2|.|TRBV12-5|.
TGTGCTAGTGGTTTTGGGGGAGGGGTAGGCCACTCTGGCTACACCTTC
CASGFGGGVGHSGYTF
>TRBJ2-1|TRBD2|TRBV19|.
TGTGCCAGTAGTAAGGGTTCCGGGACTACCAATGAGCAGTTCTTC
CASSKGSGTTNEQFF
>TRBJ1-6|.|TRBV30|once
TGTGCCTGGAGTGTGGCAACTTCACCCCTCCACTTT
CAWSVATSPLHF
>TRBJ2-3|TRBD1|TRBV18|.
TGTGCCAGCTCACTTCGACAGGGGGCTGAAGATACGCAGTATTTT
CASSLRQGAEDTQYF
>TRBJ2-1|.|TRBV30|.
TGTGCCTGGAGTGTATCCCCGGGGAGTCCCAATGAGCAGTTCTTC
CAWSVSPGSPNEQFF
>TRBJ2-3|TRBD2|TRBV6-6|.
TGTGCCAGCAGACCCGGGGGGGCGACAGATACGCAGTATTTT
CASRPGGATDTQYF
>TRBJ2-1|TRBD2|TRBV5-1|few
TGCGCCAGCAGCATGTCACTAGCGGGAGCCTCCAATGAGCAGTTCTTC
CASSMSLAGASNEQFF
>TRBJ1-1|.|TRBV29-1|.
TGCAGCGGGGGGGAGGGGGACACTGAAGCTTTCTTT
CSGGEGDTEAFF
>TRBJ2-2|.|TRBV5-4|.
TGTGCCAGCAGCCCCAGGGCGAACGCGAACACCGGGGAGCTGTTTTTT
CASSPRANANTGELFF